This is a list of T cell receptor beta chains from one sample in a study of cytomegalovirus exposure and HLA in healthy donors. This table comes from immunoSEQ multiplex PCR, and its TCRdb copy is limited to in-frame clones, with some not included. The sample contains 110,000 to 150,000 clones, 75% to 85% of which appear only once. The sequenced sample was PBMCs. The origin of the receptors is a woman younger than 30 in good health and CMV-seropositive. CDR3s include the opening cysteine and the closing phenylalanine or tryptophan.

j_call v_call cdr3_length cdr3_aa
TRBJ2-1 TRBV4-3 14 CASSQDTSYNEQFF
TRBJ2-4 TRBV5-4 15 CASSFASGGQNIQYF
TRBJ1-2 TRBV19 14 CASSMGRATYGYTF
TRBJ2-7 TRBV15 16 CATSRDLSTGGIEQYF
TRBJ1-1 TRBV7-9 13 CASNTGLNTEAFF
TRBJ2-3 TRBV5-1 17 CASSFGPQGAITDTQYF
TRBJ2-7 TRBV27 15 CASSFRQGILHEQYF
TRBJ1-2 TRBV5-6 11 CASSDFDGYTF
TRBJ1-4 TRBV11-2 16 CASSSLMGTGTEKLFF
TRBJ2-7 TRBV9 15 CASSLGTGASYEQYF
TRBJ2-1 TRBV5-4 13 CASSRAGANEQFF
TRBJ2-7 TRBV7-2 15 CASSPTGLADYEQYF
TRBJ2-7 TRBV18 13 CASSPYSLYEQYF
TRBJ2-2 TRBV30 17 CAWSRGQGAPNTGELFF
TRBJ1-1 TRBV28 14 CASSPTGLFTEAFF
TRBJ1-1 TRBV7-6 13 CASSNDRDTEAFF
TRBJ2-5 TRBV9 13 CASSVASRETQYF
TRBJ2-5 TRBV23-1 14 CASSQDRGQETQYF
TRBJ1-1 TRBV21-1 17 CASSRGTCPSMNTEAFF
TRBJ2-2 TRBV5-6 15 CASSREGANTGELFF
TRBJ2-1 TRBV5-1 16 CASSLEIAGSYNEQFF
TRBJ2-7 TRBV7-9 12 CASSLTTYEQYF
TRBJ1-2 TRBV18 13 CASSLRGGESYTF
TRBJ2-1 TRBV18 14 CASSPELLYNEQFF
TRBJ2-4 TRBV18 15 CASSRPGSRENIQYF
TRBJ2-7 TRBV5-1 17 CASSLGDRDRGWHEQYF
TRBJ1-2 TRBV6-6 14 CASSYDRGLYGYTF
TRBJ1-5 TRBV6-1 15 CASSEGQGAGQPQHF
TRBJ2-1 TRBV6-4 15 CASSTGQSPYNEQFF
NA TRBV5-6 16 CASSAGQIRGLNEQYF
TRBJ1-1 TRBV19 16 CASSIERQGWDTEAFF
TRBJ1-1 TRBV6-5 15 CASSYSTFRATEAFF
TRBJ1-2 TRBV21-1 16 CASSKNRLGGNYGYTF
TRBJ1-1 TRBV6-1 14 CASTSARGTTEAFF
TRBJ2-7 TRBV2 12 CASSANSYEQYF
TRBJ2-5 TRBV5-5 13 CASSRQGEETQYF
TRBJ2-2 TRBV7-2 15 CASSFKTPAGGELFF
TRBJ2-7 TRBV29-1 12 CSVEDRDGGLVF
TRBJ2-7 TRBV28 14 CATRDMYTSYEQYF
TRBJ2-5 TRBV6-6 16 CASSSSGGTTGETQYF
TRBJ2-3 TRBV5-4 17 CASSPPRQGISTDTQYF